This T cell receptor (beta chain) was documented in a study of cytomegalovirus exposure and HLA in healthy donors. Study details: The platform used for the 120 validation repertoires matched that of the 666 first-cohort repertoires, a later analysis reported.

The donors were members of the validation cohort, which comprised 100 to 150 subjects and was separate from the first cohort of 600 to 850 subjects. Per the germline V gene, CDR1 is MDHEN and CDR2 is SYDVKM. The CDR3 loop spans 14 amino acids. The V and J ends lost 2 bases and 4 bases respectively, with 9 bases between them. On this clone itself: Its target is not known.

Study outcomes and limitations: There were 150 to 200 TCR beta chains listed as cytomegalovirus-associated. The classifier reportedly diagnosed cytomegalovirus status with high specificity and sensitivity.

Generated by immunoSEQ multiplex PCR, the TCRdb table keeps only in-frame clones and is missing some. The data show roughly 60,000 clones, with 91% seen just once and about 2.2% held by the top ten. The chain combines TRBV28 with TRBJ1-3; perhaps TRBD1 as D (5 bases). Material: PBMCs. The source of this sequence is a woman in her 30s in good health and CMV-seronegative. In DNA form, the CDR3 reads TGTGCCAGCAGTTTACCAGGGAGGGGAAACACCATATATTTT. Its translation is CASSLPGRGNTIYF.